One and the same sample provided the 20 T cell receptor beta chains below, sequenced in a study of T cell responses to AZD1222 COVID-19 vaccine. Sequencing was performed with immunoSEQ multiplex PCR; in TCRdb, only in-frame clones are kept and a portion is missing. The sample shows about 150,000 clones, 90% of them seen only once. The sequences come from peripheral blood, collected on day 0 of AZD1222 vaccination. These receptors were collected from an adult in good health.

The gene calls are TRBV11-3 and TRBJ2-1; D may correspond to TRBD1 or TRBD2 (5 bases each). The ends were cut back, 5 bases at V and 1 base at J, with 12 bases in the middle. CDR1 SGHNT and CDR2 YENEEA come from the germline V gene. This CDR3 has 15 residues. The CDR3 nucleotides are TGTGCCAGCAGCCGGGGCCAGTGGTCCTACAATGAGCAGTTCTTC. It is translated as CASSRGQWSYNEQFF. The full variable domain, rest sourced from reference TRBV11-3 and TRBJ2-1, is EAGVVQSPRYKIIEKKQPVAFWCNPISGHNTLYWYLQNLGQGPELLIRYENEEAVDDSQLPKDRFSAERLKGVDSTLKIQPAELGDSAVYLCASSRGQWSYNEQFFGPGTRLTVL.

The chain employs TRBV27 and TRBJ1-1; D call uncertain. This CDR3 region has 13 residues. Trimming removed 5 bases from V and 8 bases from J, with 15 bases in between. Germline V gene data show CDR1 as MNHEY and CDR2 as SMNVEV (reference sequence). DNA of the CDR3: TGTGCCAGCAGTGCGACACCCCGGGTGGAAGCTTTCTTT. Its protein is CASSATPRVEAFF.

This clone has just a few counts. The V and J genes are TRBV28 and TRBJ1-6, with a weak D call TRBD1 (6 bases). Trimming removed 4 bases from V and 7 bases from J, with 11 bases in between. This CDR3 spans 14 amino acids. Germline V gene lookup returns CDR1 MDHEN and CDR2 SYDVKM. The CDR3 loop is CASSYTGKNSPLHF. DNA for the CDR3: TGTGCCAGCAGTTATACAGGGAAGAATTCACCCCTCCACTTT.

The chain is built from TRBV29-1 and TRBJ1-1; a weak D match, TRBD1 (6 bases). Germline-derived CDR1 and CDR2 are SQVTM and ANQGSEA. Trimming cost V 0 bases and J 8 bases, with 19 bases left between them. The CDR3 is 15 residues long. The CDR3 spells CSVEDWFGNQGEAFF. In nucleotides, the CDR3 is TGCAGCGTTGAAGATTGGTTCGGGAACCAGGGGGAAGCTTTCTTT.

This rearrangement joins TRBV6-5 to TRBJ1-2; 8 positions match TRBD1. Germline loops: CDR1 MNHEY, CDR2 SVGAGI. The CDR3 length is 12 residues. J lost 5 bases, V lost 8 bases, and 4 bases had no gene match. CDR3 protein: CASGDRRYGYTF. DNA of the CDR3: TGTGCCAGCGGGGACAGGAGGTATGGCTACACCTTC.

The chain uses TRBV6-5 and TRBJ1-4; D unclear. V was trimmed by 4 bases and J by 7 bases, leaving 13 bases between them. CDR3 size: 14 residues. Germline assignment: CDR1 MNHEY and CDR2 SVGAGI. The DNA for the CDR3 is TGTGCCAGCAGTTTGACGGGAAGTCGTGAAAAACTGTTTTTT. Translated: CASSLTGSREKLFF.

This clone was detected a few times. CDR3 nucleotide sequence: TGTGCCAGCAGTGAGGCAGGGAGGAATTCACCCCTCCACTTT. The encoded protein is CASSEAGRNSPLHF. The chain links TRBV6-1 to TRBJ1-6, with D possibly being TRBD1 (5 bases). The germline V and J ends were trimmed by 3 bases and 7 bases, with 10 bases remaining between them. Germline CDR1 reads MNHNS; CDR2 reads SASEGT. The CDR3 runs 14 residues.

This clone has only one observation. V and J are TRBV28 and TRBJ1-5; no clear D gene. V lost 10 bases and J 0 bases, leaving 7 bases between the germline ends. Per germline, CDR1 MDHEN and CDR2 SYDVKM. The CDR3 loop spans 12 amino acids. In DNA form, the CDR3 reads TGTGCCACCGTGGGTAGCAATCAGCCCCAGCATTTT. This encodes CATVGSNQPQHF.

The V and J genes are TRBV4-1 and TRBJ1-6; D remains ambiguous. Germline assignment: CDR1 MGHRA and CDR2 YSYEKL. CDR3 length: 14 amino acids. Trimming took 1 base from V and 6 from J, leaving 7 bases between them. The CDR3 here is CASSQASLNSPLHF. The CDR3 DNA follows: TGCGCCAGCAGCCAAGCCAGCCTTAATTCACCCCTCCACTTT.

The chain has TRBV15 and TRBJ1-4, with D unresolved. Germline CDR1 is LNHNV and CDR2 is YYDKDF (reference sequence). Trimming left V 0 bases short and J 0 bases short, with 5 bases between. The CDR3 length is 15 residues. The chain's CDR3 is CATSREWATNEKLFF. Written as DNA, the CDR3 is TGTGCCACCAGCAGAGAATGGGCAACTAATGAAAAACTGTTTTTT.

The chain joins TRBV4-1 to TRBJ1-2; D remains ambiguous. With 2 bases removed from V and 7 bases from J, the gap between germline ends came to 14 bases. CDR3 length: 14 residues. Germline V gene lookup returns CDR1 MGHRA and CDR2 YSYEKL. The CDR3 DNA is TGCGCCAGCAGCCAACCCGCCAGCAAGGGTGGCTACACCTTC. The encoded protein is CASSQPASKGGYTF.

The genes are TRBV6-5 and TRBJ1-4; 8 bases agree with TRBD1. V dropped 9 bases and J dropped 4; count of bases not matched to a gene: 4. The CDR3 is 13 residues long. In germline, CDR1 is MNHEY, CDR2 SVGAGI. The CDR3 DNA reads TGTGCCAGTCAGGGGGCAGGTAATGAAAAACTGTTTTTT. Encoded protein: CASQGAGNEKLFF.

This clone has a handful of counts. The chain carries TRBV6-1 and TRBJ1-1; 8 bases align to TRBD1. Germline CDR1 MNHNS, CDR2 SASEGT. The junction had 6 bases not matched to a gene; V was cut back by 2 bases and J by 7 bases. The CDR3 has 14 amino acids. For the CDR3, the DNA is TGTGCCAGCAGTGAACCAGGACAGGGAGGTGAAGCTTTCTTT. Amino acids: CASSEPGQGGEAFF.

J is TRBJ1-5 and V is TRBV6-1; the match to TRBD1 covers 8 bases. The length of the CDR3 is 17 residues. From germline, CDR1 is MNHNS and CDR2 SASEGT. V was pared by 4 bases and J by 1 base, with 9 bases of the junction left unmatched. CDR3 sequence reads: CASSGTGTGASNQPQHF. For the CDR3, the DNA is TGTGCCAGCAGTGGGACCGGGACAGGAGCAAGCAATCAGCCCCAGCATTTT.

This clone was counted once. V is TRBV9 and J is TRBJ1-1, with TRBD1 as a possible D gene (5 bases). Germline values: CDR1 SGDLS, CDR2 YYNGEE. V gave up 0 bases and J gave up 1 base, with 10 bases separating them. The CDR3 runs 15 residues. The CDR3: CASSVALGGNTEAFF. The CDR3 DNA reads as TGTGCCAGCAGCGTAGCTCTTGGGGGGAACACTGAAGCTTTCTTT. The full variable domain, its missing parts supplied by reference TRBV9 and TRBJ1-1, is DSGVTQTPKHLITATGQRVTLRCSPRSGDLSVYWYQQSLDQGLQFLIQYYNGEERAKGNILERFSAQQFPDLHSELNLSSLELGDSALYFCASSVALGGNTEAFFGQGTRLTVV.

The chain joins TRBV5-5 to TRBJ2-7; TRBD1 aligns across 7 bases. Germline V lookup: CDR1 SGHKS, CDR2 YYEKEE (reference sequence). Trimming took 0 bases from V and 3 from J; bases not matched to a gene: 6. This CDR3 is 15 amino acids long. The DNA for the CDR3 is TGTGCCAGCAGCTTGGAGGGGGACAGCTTCTACGAGCAGTACTTC. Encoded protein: CASSLEGDSFYEQYF.

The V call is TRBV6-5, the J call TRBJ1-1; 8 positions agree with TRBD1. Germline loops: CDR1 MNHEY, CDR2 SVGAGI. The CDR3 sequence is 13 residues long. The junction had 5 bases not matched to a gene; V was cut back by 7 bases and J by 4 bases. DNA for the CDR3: TGTGCCAGCAATAGGCAGGGGGCCACTGAAGCTTTCTTT. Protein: CASNRQGATEAFF.

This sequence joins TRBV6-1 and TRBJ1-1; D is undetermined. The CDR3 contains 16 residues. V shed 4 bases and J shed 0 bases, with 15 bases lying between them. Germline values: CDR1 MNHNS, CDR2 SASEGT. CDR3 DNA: TGTGCCAGCAGTGCCTGGCTGAATGCCATGAACACTGAAGCTTTCTTT. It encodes CASSAWLNAMNTEAFF.

CDR3: CASSSWGGLNQPQHF. CDR3 DNA sequence: TGTGCCAGCAGCTCCTGGGGGGGCCTTAATCAGCCCCAGCATTTT. The chain employs TRBV5-8 and TRBJ1-5, with D possibly matching TRBD1 (6 bases). The length of the CDR3 is 15 residues. Germline CDR1 is SGHTS and CDR2 is YDEGEE. V lost 3 bases and J 4 bases, leaving 14 bases between the germline ends.

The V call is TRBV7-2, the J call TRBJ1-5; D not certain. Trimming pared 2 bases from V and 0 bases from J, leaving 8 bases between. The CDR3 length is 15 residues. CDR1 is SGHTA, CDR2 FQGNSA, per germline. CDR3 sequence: CASSLYSYSNQPQHF. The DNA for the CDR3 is TGTGCCAGCAGCTTATACAGTTATAGCAATCAGCCCCAGCATTTT.